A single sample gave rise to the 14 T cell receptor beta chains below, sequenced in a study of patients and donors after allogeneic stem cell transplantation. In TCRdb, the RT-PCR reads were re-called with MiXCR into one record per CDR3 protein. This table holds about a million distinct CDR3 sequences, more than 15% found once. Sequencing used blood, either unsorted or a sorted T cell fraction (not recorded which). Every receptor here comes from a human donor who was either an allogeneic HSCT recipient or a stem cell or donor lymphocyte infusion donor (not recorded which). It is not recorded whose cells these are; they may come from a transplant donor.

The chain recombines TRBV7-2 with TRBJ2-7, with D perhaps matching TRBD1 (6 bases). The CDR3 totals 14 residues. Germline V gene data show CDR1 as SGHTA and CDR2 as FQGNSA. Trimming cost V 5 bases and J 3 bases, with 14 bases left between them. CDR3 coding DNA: TGTGCCAGCAGCACCGAGACAGGAAACTACGAGCAGTACTTC. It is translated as CASSTETGNYEQYF.

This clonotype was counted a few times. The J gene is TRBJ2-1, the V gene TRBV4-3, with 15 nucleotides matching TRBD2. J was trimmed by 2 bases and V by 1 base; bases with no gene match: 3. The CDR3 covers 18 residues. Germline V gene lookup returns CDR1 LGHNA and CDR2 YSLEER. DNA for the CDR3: TGCGCCAGCAGCCAAGGTTGGACTAGCGGGGGGGCCTACAATGAGCAGTTCTTC. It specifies CASSQGWTSGGAYNEQFF.

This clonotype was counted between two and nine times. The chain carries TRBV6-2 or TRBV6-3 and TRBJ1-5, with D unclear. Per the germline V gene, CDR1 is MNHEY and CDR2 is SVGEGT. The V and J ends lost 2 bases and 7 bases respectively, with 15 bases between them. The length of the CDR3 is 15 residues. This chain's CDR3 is CASSYLSGRKQPQHF. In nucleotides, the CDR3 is TGTGCCAGCAGTTACCTTTCGGGGAGGAAGCAGCCCCAGCATTTT.

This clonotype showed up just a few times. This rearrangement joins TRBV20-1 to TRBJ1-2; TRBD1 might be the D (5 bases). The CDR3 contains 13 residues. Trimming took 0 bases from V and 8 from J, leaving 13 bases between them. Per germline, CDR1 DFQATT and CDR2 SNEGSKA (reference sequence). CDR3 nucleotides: TGCAGTGCTAGAGATCAGGGAATAAAAGGCTACACCTTC. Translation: CSARDQGIKGYTF.

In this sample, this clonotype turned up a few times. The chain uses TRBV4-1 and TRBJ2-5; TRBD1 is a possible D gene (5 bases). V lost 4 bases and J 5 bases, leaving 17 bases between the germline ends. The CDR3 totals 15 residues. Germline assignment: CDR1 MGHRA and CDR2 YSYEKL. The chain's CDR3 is CASSRIGVLRETQYF. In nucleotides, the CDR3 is TGCGCCAGCAGCCGGATAGGGGTCCTCAGGGAGACCCAGTACTTC.

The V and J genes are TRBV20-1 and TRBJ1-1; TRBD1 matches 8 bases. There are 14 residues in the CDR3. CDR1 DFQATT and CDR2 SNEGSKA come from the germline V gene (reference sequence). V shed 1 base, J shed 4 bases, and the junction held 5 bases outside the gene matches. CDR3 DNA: TGCAGTGCTAGAGGGACAGGGTCTCTCACTGAAGCTTTCTTT. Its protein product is CSARGTGSLTEAFF.

CDR3 amino acids: CASSYAGGQETQYF. Written as DNA, the CDR3 is TGTGCCAGCAGTTACGCGGGGGGACAAGAGACCCAGTACTTC. V is TRBV6-5 and J is TRBJ2-5; 8 bases fit TRBD2. Germline lookup yields CDR1 MNHEY and CDR2 SVGAGI. V lost 2 bases and J lost 2; bases outside the gene matches: 1. The CDR3 spans 14 residues.

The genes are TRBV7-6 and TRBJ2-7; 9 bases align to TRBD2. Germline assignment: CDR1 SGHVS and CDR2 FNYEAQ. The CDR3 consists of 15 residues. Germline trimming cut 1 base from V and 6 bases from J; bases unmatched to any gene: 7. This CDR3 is CASSLGAAGGGEQYF. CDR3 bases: TGTGCCAGCAGCTTAGGGGCGGCGGGAGGGGGCGAGCAGTACTTC.

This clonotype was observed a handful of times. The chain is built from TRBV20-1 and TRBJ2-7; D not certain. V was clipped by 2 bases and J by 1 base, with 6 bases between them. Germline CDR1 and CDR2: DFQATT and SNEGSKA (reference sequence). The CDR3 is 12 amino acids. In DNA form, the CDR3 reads TGCAGTGCTAGACCAGAGTCCTACGAGCAGTACTTC. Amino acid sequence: CSARPESYEQYF.

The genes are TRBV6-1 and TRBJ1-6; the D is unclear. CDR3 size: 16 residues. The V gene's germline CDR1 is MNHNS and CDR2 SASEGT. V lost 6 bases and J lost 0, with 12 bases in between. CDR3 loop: CASRPIGSSYNSPLHF. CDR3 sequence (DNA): TGTGCCAGCAGACCCATCGGCAGCTCCTATAATTCACCCCTCCACTTT.

In DNA, the CDR3 is TGTGCCAGCAGCTTGGAGGGCAGGGGTGGCCAAGAGACCCAGTACTTC. This translates into CASSLEGRGGQETQYF. This chain connects TRBV5-5 to TRBJ2-5; maybe TRBD1 (6 bases). CDR3 length: 16 residues. V lost 0 bases, J lost 1 base, and 13 bases lay in between. CDR1 is SGHKS, CDR2 YYEKEE, per germline (reference sequence).

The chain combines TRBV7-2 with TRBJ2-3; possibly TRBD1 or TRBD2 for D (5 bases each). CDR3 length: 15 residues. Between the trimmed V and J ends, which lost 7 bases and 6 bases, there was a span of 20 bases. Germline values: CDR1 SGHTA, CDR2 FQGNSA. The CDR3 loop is CASTPSGRDPDTQYF. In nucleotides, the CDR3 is TGTGCCAGCACCCCTTCTGGCCGGGACCCCGATACGCAGTATTTT.

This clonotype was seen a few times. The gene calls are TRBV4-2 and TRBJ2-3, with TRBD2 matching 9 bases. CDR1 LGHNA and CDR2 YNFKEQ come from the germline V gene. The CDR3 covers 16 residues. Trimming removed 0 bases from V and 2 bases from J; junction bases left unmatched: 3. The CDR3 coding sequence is TGTGCCAGCAGCCAAGAGCCTAGCGGGGTCACAGATACGCAGTATTTT. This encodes CASSQEPSGVTDTQYF.

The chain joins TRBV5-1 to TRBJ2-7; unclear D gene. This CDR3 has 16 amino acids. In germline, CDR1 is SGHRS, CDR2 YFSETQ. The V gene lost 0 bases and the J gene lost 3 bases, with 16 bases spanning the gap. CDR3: CASSLVSNQPGYEQYF. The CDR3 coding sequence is TGCGCCAGCAGCTTGGTTAGTAATCAGCCGGGCTACGAGCAGTACTTC.